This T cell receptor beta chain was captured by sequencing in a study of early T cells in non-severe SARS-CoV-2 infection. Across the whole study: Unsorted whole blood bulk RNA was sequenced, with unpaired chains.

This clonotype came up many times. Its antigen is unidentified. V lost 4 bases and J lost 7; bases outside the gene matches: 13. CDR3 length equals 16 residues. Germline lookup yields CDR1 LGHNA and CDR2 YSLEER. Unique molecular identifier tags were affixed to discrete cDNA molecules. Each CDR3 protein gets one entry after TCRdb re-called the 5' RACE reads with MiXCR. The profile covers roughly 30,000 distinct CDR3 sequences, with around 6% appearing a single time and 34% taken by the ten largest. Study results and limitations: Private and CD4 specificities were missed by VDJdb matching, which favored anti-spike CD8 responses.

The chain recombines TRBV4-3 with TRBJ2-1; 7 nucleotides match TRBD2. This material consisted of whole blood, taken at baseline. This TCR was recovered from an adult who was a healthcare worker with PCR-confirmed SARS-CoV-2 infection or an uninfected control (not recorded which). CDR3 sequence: CASSLGAGKAWNEQFF. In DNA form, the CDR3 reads TGCGCCAGCAGCCTTGGAGCGGGGAAAGCCTGGAATGAGCAGTTCTTC.